The 29 T cell receptor beta chains listed next were all sequenced from one sample in a study of T cells in narcolepsy. Data came from immunoSEQ multiplex PCR; TCRdb stores just in-frame clones and leaves some out. Here the sample spans some 30,000 clones, 70% to 90% being singletons. Material for sequencing was memory (CD45RA-) CD4+ T cells from blood. The origin of the receptors is a human donor in good health.

The chain joins TRBV7-2 to TRBJ2-1, with D uncertain. Trimming shortened V by 5 bases and J by 5 bases, and 7 bases separated the two germline ends. The CDR3 is 12 amino acids. Germline V gene sequence: CDR1 SGHTA, CDR2 FQGNSA. The CDR3 DNA is TGTGCCAGCAGCCCACAGCACAATGAGCAGTTCTTC. Translated: CASSPQHNEQFF.

The chain couples TRBV27 to TRBJ2-2, with D unresolved. The V gene lost 3 bases and the J gene lost 4 bases, with 9 bases spanning the gap. In germline, CDR1 is MNHEY, CDR2 SMNVEV (reference sequence). The CDR3 totals 14 residues. In DNA form, the CDR3 reads TGTGCCAGCAGTTTTACCTTGGTCACCGGGGAGCTGTTTTTT. This translates into CASSFTLVTGELFF.

Note on this clone: Additional DNA sequences in this sample encode the identical CDR3. The chain recombines TRBV2 with TRBJ2-1, with 14 nucleotides matching TRBD2. Germline CDR1 is SNHLY and CDR2 is FYNNEI. V shed 5 bases and J 4 bases; nucleotides not matched to a gene: 7. The length of the CDR3 is 17 residues. The CDR3 nucleotides are TGTGCCAGCAGTTATTCGGGACTAGCGGGGGTATACAATGAGCAGTTCTTC. Protein: CASSYSGLAGVYNEQFF.

V and J are TRBV27 and TRBJ1-2, with 9 nucleotides matching TRBD1. Germline V gene data show CDR1 as MNHEY and CDR2 as SMNVEV (reference sequence). With 5 bases clipped from V and 8 bases from J, the junction kept 18 bases outside the gene matches. CDR3 length: 17 residues. The CDR3 nucleotides read TGTGCCAGCAGTACCCACAAACGGACAGGGGTCCCAGGGGGCTACACCTTC. Translated: CASSTHKRTGVPGGYTF.

About this clone: At one end the junction does not follow the germline gene, possibly because of a read error. The rearrangement links TRBV6-5 to TRBJ2-1; D possibly uses TRBD1 or TRBD2 (5 bases each). In germline, CDR1 is MNHEY, CDR2 SVGAGI. This CDR3 spans 15 amino acids. For the CDR3, the DNA is TGTGCCAGCAGCCGAGCCGGGACGGATTACAATGAGCGGTTCTTC. This codes for CASSRAGTDYNERFF.

On this clone: The sample carries other DNA sequences with the same CDR3. The chain combines TRBV2 with TRBJ1-2; 8 nucleotides line up with TRBD1. This CDR3 contains 13 residues. With V trimmed by 4 bases and J by 8 bases, 6 bases remained unmatched. CDR1 is SNHLY and CDR2 is FYNNEI in the germline V gene. CDR3 sequence reads: CASSGRQGRGYTF. The CDR3 DNA sequence: TGTGCCAGCAGTGGAAGACAGGGGCGCGGCTACACCTTC.

The gene calls are TRBV6-1 and TRBJ1-6, with D possibly matching TRBD1 (6 bases). CDR3 size: 15 residues. V was shortened by 2 bases and J by 10 bases, with 15 bases between the two germline ends. Germline CDR1 and CDR2: MNHNS and SASEGT. The CDR3 nucleotides read TGTGCCAGCAGTGAAAGCAGGGGTGGTGGGTCACCCCTCCACTTT. It codes for CASSESRGGGSPLHF.

This sequence joins TRBV19 and TRBJ1-1; D call uncertain. The length of the CDR3 is 14 residues. Deletions cut 3 bases from V and 5 bases from J, with 13 bases between. Germline V gives CDR1 LNHDA, CDR2 SQIVND (reference sequence). CDR3 DNA: TGTGCCAGTAGTATCCGGTCCGGGCGAACTGAAGCTTTCTTT. Protein product: CASSIRSGRTEAFF.

J is TRBJ2-2 and V is TRBV15, with a possible D match to TRBD1 (5 bases). The CDR3 sequence is 13 residues long. The V and J ends lost 0 bases and 7 bases respectively, with 6 bases between them. Germline assignment: CDR1 LNHNV and CDR2 YYDKDF (reference sequence). The CDR3 loop reads CATSRDRGGELFF. CDR3 bases: TGTGCCACCAGCAGAGATAGGGGCGGGGAGCTGTTTTTT.

V gene TRBV4-3 combines with J gene TRBJ2-3, with D possibly being TRBD1 or TRBD2 (6 bases each). V was cut by 4 bases and J by 2 bases, with 13 bases left in between. CDR1 and CDR2 (germline): LGHNA, YSLEER. The CDR3 covers 15 residues. The CDR3 region has the DNA TGCGCCAGCAGCCTCTCGAGGGGGGACACAGATACGCAGTATTTT. It encodes CASSLSRGDTDTQYF.

This clone came up once. The chain has TRBV6-5 and TRBJ1-1; the D is unclear. V gave up 2 bases and J gave up 10 bases, with 11 bases separating them. From germline, CDR1 is MNHEY and CDR2 SVGAGI. This CDR3 is built from 12 residues. In DNA, the CDR3 is TGTGCCAGCAGTTACAGGGAGGGTAGAGCTTTCTTT. The encoded protein is CASSYREGRAFF.

J is TRBJ1-2 and V is TRBV27, with TRBD1 matching 9 bases. Germline V gene data show CDR1 as MNHEY and CDR2 as SMNVEV (reference sequence). The CDR3 is 15 amino acids. V lost 6 bases and J lost 6; bases outside the gene matches: 11. CDR3: CASSHGQGRYHGYTF. The CDR3 DNA follows: TGTGCCAGCAGCCACGGACAGGGGCGTTATCATGGCTACACCTTC.

The chain links TRBV19 to TRBJ2-3; 15 nucleotides align to TRBD2. The CDR3 spans 15 residues. The germline V gene has CDR1 LNHDA and CDR2 SQIVND (reference sequence). J was trimmed by 6 bases and V by 7 bases; bases with no gene match: 5. CDR3: CASIGLAGGEDTQYF. CDR3 DNA sequence: TGTGCCAGTATCGGACTAGCGGGAGGGGAGGATACGCAGTATTTT.

The chain combines TRBV28 with TRBJ1-2, with 8 nucleotides matching TRBD1. The length of the CDR3 is 15 residues. Trimming cost V 3 bases and J 1 base; bases outside gene matches: 4. Germline CDR1 MDHEN, CDR2 SYDVKM. The CDR3 loop reads CASSFSDRVNYGYTF. CDR3 sequence (DNA): TGTGCCAGCAGTTTCTCGGACAGGGTTAACTATGGCTACACCTTC.

V gene TRBV7-9 combines with J gene TRBJ2-7, with 7 bases that match TRBD1. This CDR3 has 15 amino acids. CDR1 and CDR2 from the germline V gene are SEHNR and FQNEAQ (reference sequence). With V trimmed by 5 bases and J by 4 bases, 11 bases remained unmatched. For the CDR3, the DNA is TGTGCCAGCAGCGCACCGGACAGGCGGACTTACGAGCAGTACTTC. Translation: CASSAPDRRTYEQYF.

The chain couples TRBV27 to TRBJ2-3, with 8 positions matching TRBD2. CDR3 length equals 15 residues. In germline, CDR1 is MNHEY, CDR2 SMNVEV (reference sequence). Losses at the gene ends were 9 bases for V and 2 bases for J; bases not matched to a gene: 10. This CDR3 is CASGWLAGFTDTQYF. CDR3 nucleotide sequence: TGTGCCAGTGGGTGGCTAGCGGGTTTCACAGATACGCAGTATTTT.

This chain joins TRBV28 and TRBJ1-5, with D possibly matching TRBD1 (5 bases). This CDR3 comprises 14 residues. Trimming cost V 5 bases and J 9 bases, with 17 bases left between them. Germline values: CDR1 MDHEN, CDR2 SYDVKM. The CDR3 spells CASSPLSEGRPQHF. In DNA, the CDR3 is TGTGCCAGCAGTCCCTTGTCCGAGGGGAGGCCCCAGCATTTT. Using reference TRBV28 and TRBJ1-5 for the parts outside the CDR3, the full variable domain is DVKVTQSSRYLVKRTGEKVFLECVQDMDHENMFWYRQDPGLGLRLIYFSYDVKMKEKGDIPEGYSVSREKKERFSLILESASTNQTSMYLCASSPLSEGRPQHFGDGTRLSIL.

This clone was found once. The rearrangement joins TRBV30 to TRBJ2-3, with 8 bases fitting TRBD2. Per the germline V gene, CDR1 is GTSNPN and CDR2 is SVGIG (reference sequence). Trimming removed 3 bases from V and 2 bases from J; junction bases left unmatched: 4. This CDR3 has 14 residues. The CDR3 DNA reads TGTGCCTGGAGGATAGCGGGGTCCACAGATACGCAGTATTTT. This gives the protein CAWRIAGSTDTQYF.

This chain connects TRBV30 to TRBJ1-2; D uncertain. V shed 1 base and J shed 2 bases, with 8 bases lying between them. This CDR3 has 13 amino acids. Looked up from germline, CDR1 is GTSNPN and CDR2 is SVGIG (reference sequence). The CDR3 loop is CAWSGSLNYGYTF. The CDR3 DNA is TGTGCCTGGAGTGGCAGCTTGAACTATGGCTACACCTTC.

V gene TRBV18 combines with J gene TRBJ1-6; D may be TRBD1 (5 bases). The CDR3 runs to 13 residues. V lost 6 bases, J lost 8 bases, and 11 bases lay in between. CDR1 is KGHSH, CDR2 LQKENI, per germline. CDR3 residues: CASSSGLDSPLHF. CDR3 DNA sequence: TGTGCCAGCTCGTCAGGGTTGGATTCACCCCTCCACTTT.

The chain recombines TRBV7-3 with TRBJ1-2; TRBD1 aligns across 9 bases. Per germline, CDR1 SGHTA and CDR2 FQGTGA. Unmatched junction bases numbered 3, after V lost 5 bases and J lost 2 bases. The length of the CDR3 is 14 residues. CDR3 nucleotides: TGTGCCAGCAGCCTGGGACAGGGAAACTATGGCTACACCTTC. This gives the protein CASSLGQGNYGYTF.

The chain uses TRBV2 and TRBJ2-5, with 9 bases fitting TRBD1. Germline V CDR1 and CDR2: SNHLY, FYNNEI. The CDR3 length is 15 residues. J gave up 5 bases and V 4 bases, and 8 bases lay outside the gene matches. CDR3 region: CASSARTGAEETQYF. The CDR3 DNA reads as TGTGCCAGCAGTGCAAGGACAGGGGCGGAGGAGACCCAGTACTTC.

The chain has TRBV29-1 and TRBJ2-3, with 8 positions matching TRBD1. Germline CDR1 and CDR2: SQVTM and ANQGSEA. Losses at the gene ends were 4 bases for V and 1 base for J; bases not matched to a gene: 4. The CDR3 runs 14 residues. Here the CDR3 reads CSVGSTGGTDTQYF. The CDR3 bases are TGCAGCGTTGGTTCGACAGGGGGCACAGATACGCAGTATTTT.

The V and J genes are TRBV6-7 and TRBJ2-1; weak D call: TRBD2 (6 bases). TRBV6-7 is sorted into the ORF group, with uncertain function. The CDR3 runs to 16 residues. Trimming cost V 6 bases and J 1 base, with 16 bases left between them. For the CDR3, the DNA is TGTGCCAGCAGACGACTAGTCTCCTATTCCTACAATGAGCAGTTCTTC. Translating gives CASRRLVSYSYNEQFF.

The chain joins TRBV30 to TRBJ1-1; D may be TRBD1 (5 bases). The CDR3 extends over 14 amino acids. Germline CDR1 and CDR2: GTSNPN and SVGIG (reference sequence). V lost 8 bases and J lost 0, with 16 bases in between. The CDR3 spells CATDLGGMNTEAFF. CDR3 coding DNA: TGTGCCACGGACCTCGGGGGGATGAACACTGAAGCTTTCTTT.

The chain couples TRBV5-6 to TRBJ1-1; tentative D call: TRBD1 (5 bases). Trimming took 4 bases from V and 10 from J, leaving 17 bases between them. Germline V CDR1 and CDR2: SGHDT, YYEEEE. The CDR3 extends over 13 amino acids. The DNA of the CDR3 is TGTGCCAGCAGCCTCCCCGGGGCGCAGGGAGCTTTCTTT. Translation: CASSLPGAQGAFF.

The chain joins TRBV19 to TRBJ1-2; D is perhaps TRBD1 (5 bases). The V end was cut by 4 bases, the J end by 1 base, with 10 bases between. The CDR3 loop spans 14 amino acids. Per germline, CDR1 LNHDA and CDR2 SQIVND (reference sequence). In DNA form, the CDR3 reads TGTGCCAGTAGTACGGGACCCAATAACTATGGCTACACCTTC. Residues: CASSTGPNNYGYTF.

This clone appeared once. The chain recombines TRBV9 with TRBJ1-1; D is unresolved. CDR1 and CDR2 (germline): SGDLS, YYNGEE. V was trimmed by 0 bases and J by 1 base, leaving 10 bases between them. There are 15 residues in the CDR3. The CDR3 spells CASSVVSQPNTEAFF. CDR3 in DNA: TGTGCCAGCAGCGTAGTCAGTCAGCCGAACACTGAAGCTTTCTTT.

This clone was seen a single time. The V gene is TRBV12-5, the J gene TRBJ2-1; TRBD2 aligns across 8 bases. CDR1 is LGHNT, CDR2 FRNRAP, per germline. The CDR3 extends over 16 amino acids. Trimming took 5 bases from V and 0 from J; bases not matched to a gene: 6. CDR3 in DNA: TGTGCTAGTGGTCCCCCGGGGGGGAGCTCCTACAATGAGCAGTTCTTC. Protein product: CASGPPGGSSYNEQFF.